These 27 T cell receptor beta chains were all obtained from the same sample, sequenced in a study of blood T cell repertoires in COVID-19. TCRdb keeps only in-frame clones here, not all; method: immunoSEQ multiplex PCR. This table has approximately 190,000 clones, about 83% appearing once. Sequencing used peripheral blood. Receptor source: an older woman with active or convalescent COVID-19.

The rearrangement joins TRBV5-1 to TRBJ2-5; 12 nucleotides line up with TRBD1. Germline V CDR1 and CDR2: SGHRS, YFSETQ. The CDR3 is 15 amino acids. J gave up 5 bases and V 4 bases, and 6 bases lay outside the gene matches. Here the CDR3 DNA reads TGCGCCAGCAGCGAGGGACAGGGGGCGAGTGAGACCCAGTACTTC. Encoded protein: CASSEGQGASETQYF.

The CDR3: CASSSPAGQGAGGELFF. The CDR3, as DNA: TGTGCCAGCAGCTCGCCAGCGGGACAGGGGGCCGGCGGGGAGCTGTTTTTT. This rearrangement joins TRBV7-9 to TRBJ2-2, with 12 positions matching TRBD1. Germline V CDR1 and CDR2: SEHNR, FQNEAQ (reference sequence). The length of the CDR3 is 17 residues. Losses at the gene ends were 4 bases for V and 7 bases for J; bases not matched to a gene: 10.

The chain has TRBV5-1 and TRBJ2-7; 10 bases map to TRBD2. The CDR3 extends over 15 amino acids. With 5 bases clipped from V and 2 bases from J, the junction kept 7 bases outside the gene matches. CDR1 is SGHRS, CDR2 YFSETQ, per germline. CDR3 protein: CASRQLAGTTYEQYF. In DNA, the CDR3 is TGCGCCAGCAGGCAACTAGCGGGGACAACCTACGAGCAGTACTTC.

The chain joins TRBV15 to TRBJ1-5; 8 positions match TRBD1. The germline V gene encodes CDR1 LNHNV and CDR2 YYDKDF (reference sequence). CDR3 length equals 14 residues. V shed 5 bases and J 7 bases; nucleotides not matched to a gene: 7. CDR3 loop: CATSLTGATQPQHF. The DNA for the CDR3 is TGTGCCACCAGCCTGACAGGGGCGACGCAGCCCCAGCATTTT.

This clone was seen many times. This chain joins TRBV12-5 and TRBJ2-1; D may be TRBD2 (5 bases). Per germline, CDR1 LGHNT and CDR2 FRNRAP. The CDR3 loop spans 13 amino acids. V shed 6 bases and J shed 9 bases, with 15 bases lying between them. This CDR3 reads CASGGEGFGEQFF. As DNA, the CDR3 is TGTGCTAGTGGGGGAGAGGGTTTTGGTGAGCAGTTCTTC. The full variable domain, with the rest looked up from reference TRBV12-5 and TRBJ2-1, is DARVTQTPRHKVTEMGQEVTMRCQPILGHNTVFWYRQTMMQGLELLAYFRNRAPLDDSGMPKDRFSAEMPDATLATLKIQPSEPRDSAVYFCASGGEGFGEQFFGPGTRLTVL.

In regard to this clone: This same CDR3 is encoded by further DNA sequences in the sample. V is TRBV12-3 or TRBV12-4 and J is TRBJ2-7, with D perhaps TRBD2 (5 bases). V gave up 3 bases and J gave up 6 bases, with 6 bases separating them. This CDR3 contains 11 residues. The chain's CDR3 is CASSLSGEQYF. The CDR3 DNA reads TGTGCCAGCAGTTTGAGCGGCGAGCAGTACTTC.

The V gene is TRBV7-9, the J gene TRBJ1-5; D uncertain. V lost 3 bases, J lost 6 bases, and 12 bases lay in between. Germline V gives CDR1 SEHNR, CDR2 FQNEAQ (reference sequence). This CDR3 spans 14 amino acids. The CDR3 loop is CASSFLSDFQPQHF. The CDR3 DNA is TGTGCCAGCAGCTTTCTGTCGGACTTTCAGCCCCAGCATTTT.

This sequence joins TRBV11-2 and TRBJ2-3; 10 bases fit TRBD2. CDR1 SGHAT and CDR2 FQNNGV come from the germline V gene. CDR3 length: 15 residues. V was clipped by 3 bases and J by 5 bases; unmatched bases: 5. The CDR3 sequence is CASSFRPSGRDTQYF. CDR3 in DNA: TGTGCCAGCAGCTTTCGTCCTAGCGGGAGAGATACGCAGTATTTT.

In this sample, this clone turned up once. V usage is TRBV4-1 and J usage is TRBJ2-5; TRBD2 is a possible D gene (6 bases). The CDR3 spans 19 residues. V was cut by 2 bases and J by 5 bases, with 27 bases left in between. Germline-derived CDR1 and CDR2 are MGHRA and YSYEKL. CDR3 loop: CASSQRILGLTLRGETQYF. The CDR3 coding sequence is TGCGCCAGCAGCCAAAGAATTCTCGGACTAACGCTTCGGGGGGAGACCCAGTACTTC.

This clone has just a few counts. V is TRBV28 and J is TRBJ1-2, with no clear D. Between the trimmed V and J ends, which lost 3 bases and 2 bases, there was a span of 10 bases. CDR1 is MDHEN and CDR2 is SYDVKM in the germline V gene. The CDR3 totals 14 residues. CDR3: CASSFASVNYGYTF. In DNA form, the CDR3 reads TGTGCCAGCAGTTTCGCCAGCGTCAACTATGGCTACACCTTC.

The gene calls are TRBV7-9 and TRBJ2-7, with D possibly matching TRBD1 (7 bases). The V end was cut by 5 bases, the J end by 13 bases, with 15 bases between. The CDR3 totals 11 residues. Germline loops: CDR1 SEHNR, CDR2 FQNEAQ (reference sequence). CDR3 region: CASSPGGYKYF. In DNA, the CDR3 is TGTGCCAGCAGCCCAGGGGGGTATAAATACTTC.

The V call is TRBV5-1, the J call TRBJ2-2, with TRBD2 matching over 8 bases. Germline CDR1 SGHRS, CDR2 YFSETQ. With 4 bases clipped from V and 1 base from J, the junction kept 3 bases outside the gene matches. This CDR3 is 15 amino acids long. The CDR3: CASSPGLVNTGELFF. DNA for the CDR3: TGCGCCAGCAGCCCGGGACTAGTGAACACCGGGGAGCTGTTTTTT. Based on the CDR3 plus reference TRBV5-1 and TRBJ2-2, the full variable domain is KAGVTQTPRYLIKTRGQQVTLSCSPISGHRSVSWYQQTPGQGLQFLFEYFSETQRNKGNFPGRFSGRQFSNSRSEMNVSTLELGDSALYLCASSPGLVNTGELFFGEGSRLTVL.

This clone turned up a few times. The chain joins TRBV19 to TRBJ1-1, with 7 nucleotides matching TRBD1. CDR1 is LNHDA, CDR2 SQIVND, per germline (reference sequence). CDR3 length equals 17 residues. The junction had 9 bases not matched to a gene; V was cut back by 2 bases and J by 0 bases. Written as DNA, the CDR3 is TGTGCCAGTAGTATATGGACAGGTGGAGGTATGAACACTGAAGCTTTCTTT. Translated: CASSIWTGGGMNTEAFF.

The chain carries TRBV5-1 and TRBJ2-5; 9 bases are shared with TRBD2. The CDR3 covers 16 residues. V was clipped by 0 bases and J by 4 bases; unmatched bases: 7. Germline CDR1 SGHRS, CDR2 YFSETQ. DNA of the CDR3: TGCGCCAGCAGCTTGGGGGATAGCGGGAGTACAGAGACCCAGTACTTC. Protein product: CASSLGDSGSTETQYF.

V is TRBV2 and J is TRBJ2-1; 7 nucleotides match TRBD2. The germline V gene encodes CDR1 SNHLY and CDR2 FYNNEI. The junction had 12 bases not matched to a gene; V was cut back by 6 bases and J by 7 bases. The CDR3 sequence is 15 residues long. Written as DNA, the CDR3 is TGTGCCAGCAGCCTAACTAGCGCCGGCGGGAATGAGCAGTTCTTC. Its protein is CASSLTSAGGNEQFF.

The J gene is TRBJ1-2, the V gene TRBV3-1 (or the pseudogene TRBV3-2); tentative D call: TRBD1 (6 bases). V lost 0 bases, J lost 6 bases, and 14 bases lay in between. The CDR3 totals 15 residues. Germline V gene sequence: CDR1 LGHDT, CDR2 YNNKEL (reference sequence). The CDR3 spells CASSQDRVGGDGYTF. CDR3 coding DNA: TGTGCCAGCAGCCAAGATAGAGTAGGGGGGGATGGCTACACCTTC.

J is TRBJ1-5 and V is TRBV4-1; unclear D gene. The CDR3 has 17 amino acids. CDR1 is MGHRA and CDR2 is YSYEKL in the germline V gene. Trimming cost V 0 bases and J 3 bases, with 15 bases left between them. CDR3 nucleotides: TGCGCCAGCAGCCAAGAGTTCTTGCCTACCACCAATCAGCCCCAGCATTTT. Translation: CASSQEFLPTTNQPQHF.

As concerns this clone: Other DNA sequences in the same sample also yield this CDR3. The chain carries TRBV18 and TRBJ1-2; the D gene is possibly TRBD1 (5 bases). Germline V gives CDR1 KGHSH, CDR2 LQKENI. V was cut by 3 bases and J by 2 bases, with 7 bases left in between. The CDR3 runs to 13 residues. In DNA, the CDR3 is TGTGCCAGCTCACCGGGGGGAAACTATGGCTACACCTTC. Translation: CASSPGGNYGYTF.

This rearrangement joins TRBV28 to TRBJ2-7; 11 nucleotides match TRBD2. The V and J ends lost 0 bases and 4 bases, in that order; junction bases with no gene match: 8. CDR1 is MDHEN, CDR2 SYDVKM, per germline. This CDR3 is built from 17 residues. The CDR3, as DNA: TGTGCCAGCAGTTTATGGGGGGGTACTAGCGGGAGTTACGAGCAGTACTTC. Amino acid sequence: CASSLWGGTSGSYEQYF.

The chain uses TRBV28 and TRBJ2-2, with 7 bases matching TRBD1. This CDR3 is built from 16 residues. J lost 7 bases, V lost 6 bases, and 14 bases had no gene match. Germline values: CDR1 MDHEN, CDR2 SYDVKM. The CDR3: CASRPTGEGFGGELFF. The CDR3 DNA reads as TGTGCCAGCAGACCAACAGGGGAAGGGTTTGGCGGGGAGCTGTTTTTT.

This chain links TRBV27 with TRBJ1-1, with D possibly matching TRBD1 (5 bases). The CDR3 length is 15 residues. CDR1 and CDR2 (germline): MNHEY, SMNVEV (reference sequence). The V end was cut by 5 bases, the J end by 0 bases, with 13 bases between. The chain's CDR3 is CASSLYRPLNTEAFF. The DNA for the CDR3 is TGTGCCAGCAGTCTATACAGGCCTTTGAACACTGAAGCTTTCTTT.

The genes are TRBV6-2 or TRBV6-3 and TRBJ2-3; TRBD2 agrees at 8 bases. CDR1 and CDR2 from the germline V gene are MNHEY and SVGEGT. This CDR3 spans 15 amino acids. V trimming: 6 bases; J trimming: 0 bases; junction bases outside the gene matches: 5. The CDR3 is CASSLSGISTDTQYF. The CDR3 DNA sequence: TGTGCCAGCAGCCTTAGCGGGATTAGCACAGATACGCAGTATTTT.

The rearrangement uses TRBV2 and TRBJ2-7; 9 bases are shared with TRBD1. The germline CDR1 and CDR2 sequences are SNHLY and FYNNEI. V lost 4 bases to trimming and J lost 6 bases; unmatched junction nucleotides: 7. There are 14 residues in the CDR3. CDR3 sequence (DNA): TGTGCCAGCAGTGGCGGGACAGGGCTACCCGAGCAGTACTTC. Its protein product is CASSGGTGLPEQYF.

The chain recombines TRBV6-5 with TRBJ1-2; 7 nucleotides match TRBD1. V gave up 2 bases and J gave up 3 bases; unmatched junction bases: 0. Germline V gives CDR1 MNHEY, CDR2 SVGAGI. The CDR3 loop spans 13 amino acids. This CDR3 is CASSYTGDYGYTF. CDR3 in DNA: TGTGCCAGCAGTTACACAGGGGACTATGGCTACACCTTC.

In DNA form, the CDR3 reads TGTGCCAGCAGCTTAGACGGTTGGGGCCCGACCTTAGCCAAAAACATTCAGTACTTC. Its translation is CASSLDGWGPTLAKNIQYF. The rearrangement links TRBV7-9 to TRBJ2-4; D perhaps matches TRBD1 (5 bases). The CDR3 is 19 residues long. Per germline, CDR1 SEHNR and CDR2 FQNEAQ (reference sequence). V lost 1 base and J lost 0, with 19 bases in between.

V is TRBV5-1 and J is TRBJ2-7; D unclear. CDR3 length: 12 amino acids. From germline, CDR1 is SGHRS and CDR2 YFSETQ. Deletions cut 5 bases from V and 1 base from J, with 7 bases between. The CDR3 protein is CASSLPSYEQYF. As DNA, the CDR3 is TGCGCCAGCAGTCTACCATCCTACGAGCAGTACTTC.

The chain is built from TRBV5-6 and TRBJ2-2; tentatively, D is TRBD1 (8 bases). The germline gives CDR1 SGHDT, CDR2 YYEEEE. The CDR3 is 15 amino acids. Trimming left V 4 bases short and J 6 bases short, with 16 bases between. For the CDR3, the DNA is TGTGCCAGCAGCAAAGCGGGACAGGCCCCCGGGGAGCTGTTTTTT. The encoded protein is CASSKAGQAPGELFF.